Each of the 10 T cell receptor beta chains below was sequenced from the same sample in a study of shared clonotypes between healthy human individuals. Sequencing used immunoSEQ multiplex PCR; TCRdb keeps in-frame clones, though not all of them. The sample holds about 490,000 clones, roughly 85% seen once. The sequencing input was PBMCs. Receptors were obtained from a middle-aged woman in good health. Some clones in this sample may be carry-over from other donors' samples.

The CDR3 spells CASRGSGTTYNEQFF. In DNA, the CDR3 is TGTGCCAGCAGAGGCTCGGGGACCACATACAATGAGCAGTTCTTC. The rearrangement uses TRBV5-6 and TRBJ2-1; possibly TRBD1 or TRBD2 for D (5 bases each). There are 15 residues in the CDR3. The ends were cut back, 5 bases at V and 4 bases at J, with 16 bases in the middle. Germline CDR1 SGHDT, CDR2 YYEEEE.

The J gene is TRBJ2-5, the V gene TRBV2; 8 positions match TRBD2. Trimming removed 7 bases from V and 3 bases from J; junction bases left unmatched: 7. Germline V gene data show CDR1 as SNHLY and CDR2 as FYNNEI. This CDR3 spans 14 amino acids. CDR3 protein: CASKKTGGEETQYF. In DNA form, the CDR3 reads TGTGCCAGCAAGAAGACGGGAGGGGAAGAGACCCAGTACTTC. The full variable domain, its missing parts supplied by reference TRBV2 and TRBJ2-5, is EPEVTQTPSHQVTQMGQEVILRCVPISNHLYFYWYRQILGQKVEFLVSFYNNEISEKSEIFDDQFSVERPDGSNFTLKIRSTKLEDSAMYFCASKKTGGEETQYFGPGTRLLVL.

The table lists this clone with a count of one. The V call is TRBV5-1, the J call TRBJ2-7, with unresolved D. V was cut by 0 bases and J by 7 bases, with 14 bases left in between. The CDR3 is 14 amino acids. Germline V gene sequence: CDR1 SGHRS, CDR2 YFSETQ. In DNA form, the CDR3 reads TGCGCCAGCAGCTTGGAAGTTCAGCTCGGTGAGCAGTACTTC. This translates into CASSLEVQLGEQYF. The variable domain in full, with the rest retrieved from reference TRBV5-1 and TRBJ2-7, is KAGVTQTPRYLIKTRGQQVTLSCSPISGHRSVSWYQQTPGQGLQFLFEYFSETQRNKGNFPGRFSGRQFSNSRSEMNVSTLELGDSALYLCASSLEVQLGEQYFGPGTRLTVT.

Only one count was recorded for this clone. This sequence may be a read error, since a much larger clone differs from it by one base. Other DNA sequences from this sample encode an identical CDR3 as well. The chain carries TRBV28 and TRBJ2-1; D gene unclear. The CDR3 consists of 11 residues. V lost 6 bases to trimming and J lost 3 bases, with 3 bases between them. Germline V gene lookup returns CDR1 MDHEN and CDR2 SYDVKM. The CDR3: CASSDYNEQFF. CDR3 bases: TGTGCCAGCAGCGACTACAATGAGCAGTTCTTC.

Notes on this clone: One junction end does not reproduce the germline sequence, and a read error may be involved. V is TRBV7-9 and J is TRBJ2-7; TRBD2 agrees at 10 bases. Germline lookup yields CDR1 SEHNR and CDR2 FQNEAQ (reference sequence). CDR3 size: 13 residues. CDR3 sequence: CVSQREGPYEQYF. The CDR3 DNA sequence: TGTGTCAGCCAGCGGGAGGGCCCTTACGAGCAGTACTTC.

The chain recombines TRBV28 with TRBJ2-7; the D gene could be TRBD1 or TRBD2 (6 bases each). Trimming pared 6 bases from V and 2 bases from J, leaving 11 bases between. Germline-derived CDR1 and CDR2 are MDHEN and SYDVKM. The CDR3 loop spans 13 amino acids. The CDR3 DNA reads as TGTGCCAGCAGAATCGGGGGCGCCTACGAGCAGTACTTC. Encoded protein: CASRIGGAYEQYF.

This clone was detected only a few times. The chain combines TRBV6-1 with TRBJ1-6; D is perhaps TRBD1 (5 bases). Looked up from germline, CDR1 is MNHNS and CDR2 is SASEGT. V dropped 7 bases and J dropped 5 bases, with 15 bases sitting between them. The CDR3 sequence is 15 residues long. This CDR3 is CASTPKGGDNSPLHF. The CDR3 nucleotides are TGTGCCAGCACACCTAAAGGAGGGGATAATTCACCCCTCCACTTT.

This clone was recorded only once. The J gene is TRBJ2-1, the V gene TRBV19; D not certain. CDR3 length: 13 residues. Germline V gene data show CDR1 as LNHDA and CDR2 as SQIVND (reference sequence). Trimming took 3 bases from V and 6 from J, leaving 9 bases between them. This chain's CDR3 is CASSIPRSNEQFF. As DNA, the CDR3 is TGTGCCAGTAGTATCCCCCGTTCCAATGAGCAGTTCTTC.

The genes are TRBV4-2 and TRBJ2-3; D may be TRBD2 (7 bases). The CDR3 covers 18 residues. Germline CDR1 and CDR2: LGHNA and YNFKEQ. V gave up 11 bases and J gave up 7 bases, with 34 bases separating them. CDR3 sequence reads: CAPGEGPRYRARVYTQYF. The CDR3 coding sequence is TGTGCCCCAGGGGAGGGACCACGGTACCGGGCCCGTGTCTATACGCAGTATTTT.

This sequence joins TRBV28 and TRBJ1-4; no definite D call. This CDR3 comprises 11 residues. V was clipped by 6 bases and J by 5 bases, with 4 bases between them. CDR1 and CDR2 from the germline V gene are MDHEN and SYDVKM. The CDR3 region is CASRQNEKLFF. CDR3 bases: TGTGCCAGCAGACAAAATGAAAAACTGTTTTTT.